The rows below give T cell receptor beta chains drawn from one sample of a study of long-term antiretroviral therapy in people with HIV. Assay: immunoSEQ multiplex PCR; the TCRdb copy retains only in-frame clones and omits some. In the table there are some 15,000 clones, around three quarters of which are singletons. The specimen comprised unsorted PBMCs, sampled 3.1 years after starting antiretroviral therapy. These receptors all stem from a man aged 40-49 years with HIV. Both conserved end residues are part of each CDR3. The order of the fields is V gene, J gene, D gene, clone size, CDR3 DNA, CDR3 protein. A D gene is named only where the DNA matches it firmly. Clone size, where shown, is once, few, many, or a class for clones that have expanded.

v_call: TRBV5-8
j_call: TRBJ1-5
d_call: NA
clone_size: once
cdr3_nt: TGTGCCAGCAGCGGTGGCTTTAGCGTGATCCATAGCAATCAGCCCCAGCATTTT
cdr3_aa: CASSGGFSVIHSNQPQHF

v_call: TRBV20-1
j_call: TRBJ1-3
d_call: NA
clone_size: NA
cdr3_nt: TGCAGTGCTACGGGACAAAACACCATATATTTT
cdr3_aa: CSATGQNTIYF

v_call: TRBV25-1
j_call: TRBJ1-3
d_call: NA
clone_size: once
cdr3_nt: TGTGCCAGCAGTGAATTCACCCTACCCAGCTCTGGAAACACCATATATTTT
cdr3_aa: CASSEFTLPSSGNTIYF

v_call: TRBV6-5
j_call: TRBJ2-1
d_call: NA
clone_size: once
cdr3_nt: TGTGCCAGCAGTCCCAGTTGGCTCGGCAATGAGCAGTTCTTC
cdr3_aa: CASSPSWLGNEQFF

v_call: TRBV6-6
j_call: TRBJ2-1
d_call: NA
clone_size: NA
cdr3_nt: TGTGCCAGCAGTTTCCCTCGGACAGAGCAGTTCTTC
cdr3_aa: CASSFPRTEQFF

v_call: TRBV6-6
j_call: TRBJ1-2
d_call: NA
clone_size: NA
cdr3_nt: TGTGCCAGCAGTCATATTAGCTATGGCTACACCTTC
cdr3_aa: CASSHISYGYTF

v_call: TRBV7-8
j_call: TRBJ1-5
d_call: TRBD1
clone_size: NA
cdr3_nt: TGTGCCAGCAGCCCGGACAGGGATCAGCCCCAGCATTTT
cdr3_aa: CASSPDRDQPQHF

v_call: TRBV6-1
j_call: TRBJ1-5
d_call: NA
clone_size: NA
cdr3_nt: TGTGCCAGCAGAAGTTATAGCAATCAGCCCCAGCATTTT
cdr3_aa: CASRSYSNQPQHF

v_call: TRBV27
j_call: TRBJ2-7
d_call: TRBD1
clone_size: NA
cdr3_nt: TGTGCCAGCAGTTACGGGGACAGGGCGTACGAGCAGTACTTC
cdr3_aa: CASSYGDRAYEQYF

v_call: TRBV27
j_call: TRBJ1-5
d_call: NA
clone_size: NA
cdr3_nt: TGTGCCAGCAGTTTATGGGGGGATCAGCCCCAGCATTTT
cdr3_aa: CASSLWGDQPQHF

v_call: TRBV11-1
j_call: TRBJ1-1
d_call: NA
clone_size: once
cdr3_nt: TGTGCCAGCAGCTCTTACACTGAAGCTTTCTTT
cdr3_aa: CASSSYTEAFF

v_call: TRBV30
j_call: TRBJ1-2
d_call: NA
clone_size: NA
cdr3_nt: TGTGCCTGGAATGGGGTTGGCTACACCTTC
cdr3_aa: CAWNGVGYTF

v_call: TRBV15
j_call: TRBJ1-5
d_call: NA
clone_size: once
cdr3_nt: TGTGCCACCAGCAGAGATAAGACAGGAAATCAGCCCCAGCATTTT
cdr3_aa: CATSRDKTGNQPQHF

v_call: TRBV27
j_call: TRBJ1-2
d_call: TRBD1
clone_size: NA
cdr3_nt: TGTGCCAGCAGTTTATCGGTGGCGGACAGGGGGCAATTCGTTCCCTATGGCTACACCTTC
cdr3_aa: CASSLSVADRGQFVPYGYTF

v_call: TRBV27
j_call: TRBJ1-4
d_call: NA
clone_size: NA
cdr3_nt: TGTGCCAGCAGTTTAACGAGACTGGAAGCAACTAATGAAAAACTGTTTTTT
cdr3_aa: CASSLTRLEATNEKLFF

v_call: TRBV7-9
j_call: TRBJ1-5
d_call: NA
clone_size: NA
cdr3_nt: TGTGCCAGCAGCCCTGAGGCGGGGGATCAGCCCCAGCATTTT
cdr3_aa: CASSPEAGDQPQHF

v_call: TRBV6-5
j_call: TRBJ2-6
d_call: NA
clone_size: NA
cdr3_nt: TGTGCCAGCAGTTACTACTCTGGGGCCAACGTCCTGACTTTC
cdr3_aa: CASSYYSGANVLTF

v_call: TRBV19
j_call: TRBJ1-4
d_call: TRBD1
clone_size: NA
cdr3_nt: TGTGCCAGTAGTATAATGGGACAGCTTAATGAAAAACTGTTTTTT
cdr3_aa: CASSIMGQLNEKLFF

v_call: TRBV10-3
j_call: TRBJ1-2
d_call: TRBD1
clone_size: once
cdr3_nt: TGTGCCATCAGGAGGGACAGGACCATCTATGGCTACACCTTC
cdr3_aa: CAIRRDRTIYGYTF

v_call: TRBV10-3
j_call: TRBJ1-1
d_call: TRBD1
clone_size: NA
cdr3_nt: TGTGCCATCAGTGAGCCGGGACAGGGGAACACTGAAGCTTTCTTT
cdr3_aa: CAISEPGQGNTEAFF

v_call: TRBV23-1
j_call: TRBJ1-5
d_call: NA
clone_size: NA
cdr3_nt: TGCGCCAGCAGTCAATCTCTCCCCGACGGACTCAATCAGCCCCAGCATTTT
cdr3_aa: CASSQSLPDGLNQPQHF

v_call: TRBV6-1
j_call: TRBJ2-2
d_call: TRBD1
clone_size: NA
cdr3_nt: TGTGCCAGCAGTGAAGCGCTTCAAGTACTCGACCTTCCAGGACAGGGGAGAAACACCGGGGAGCTGTTTTTT
cdr3_aa: CASSEALQVLDLPGQGRNTGELFF

v_call: TRBV28
j_call: TRBJ1-5
d_call: NA
clone_size: NA
cdr3_nt: TGTGCCAGCAGTTTTGTGGTGGGGCTGAATCAGCCCCAGCATTTT
cdr3_aa: CASSFVVGLNQPQHF

v_call: TRBV6-5
j_call: TRBJ2-3
d_call: NA
clone_size: NA
cdr3_nt: TGTGCCAGCAGTTACGTCACTGAGGGCCGCACAGATACGCAGTATTTT
cdr3_aa: CASSYVTEGRTDTQYF

v_call: TRBV19
j_call: TRBJ2-1
d_call: NA
clone_size: NA
cdr3_nt: TGTGCCAGTACCGGGCTGGCGGCCCAAAACAACAATGAGCAGTTCTTC
cdr3_aa: CASTGLAAQNNNEQFF

v_call: TRBV6-5
j_call: TRBJ2-7
d_call: NA
clone_size: NA
cdr3_nt: TGTGCCAGCAGTTCCAGACACACTAACTCCTACGAGCAGTACTTC
cdr3_aa: CASSSRHTNSYEQYF

v_call: TRBV5-8
j_call: TRBJ2-7
d_call: NA
clone_size: few
cdr3_nt: TGTGCCAGCAGCTTTTTGTCCGCAGGGGATGTAGCGTACGAGCAGTACTTC
cdr3_aa: CASSFLSAGDVAYEQYF